This T cell receptor (beta chain) was documented in a study of blood T cell repertoires in COVID-19 (dated by TCRdb to 2018 to 2021). Context from the whole study: The collaborator samples originated in the United States, Italy and Spain and spanned the acute and convalescent phases of COVID-19. The material from the prospective study consisted of cDNA or gDNA derived from T cells, B-cell-depleted T cells, or PBMCs. Subjects who had been exposed to COVID-19, were actively infected with it, or had recovered from it provided the deeply sampled blood TCRbeta repertoires that made up the dataset. The repertoires were released in a freely available public database intended as a resource for research on the immune response to SARS-CoV-2. Samples were obtained from the ongoing ImmuneRACE study (first 160 participants) and from 1,254 subjects provided by 6 global collaborators. Sample metadata almost always included a de-identified subject ID, COVID-19 status, age in years and sex. HLA class I and class II types, where available, came from metadata supplied by the sample provider rather than from assay-based typing.

Worth noting for this clone: Its antigen specificity is not known. Within one base of it there is no much larger clone, and no base qualities were kept.

TCRbeta CDR3 regions were amplified from genomic DNA by means of the immunoSEQ Assay, a bias-controlled multiplex PCR. Under the source paper's analysis protocol: Within the assay, amplification of reference gene primers was used to estimate how many nucleated cells each sample contained. To quantify the absolute abundance of each unique TCRbeta CDR3 rearrangement, sequence reads were collapsed and filtered. Productive Simpson clonality was computed per sample as the square root of Simpson's diversity index over productive rearrangements. In its TCRdb copy, this immuneACCESS table keeps in-frame sequences only and misses some clones. Where compared with another copy, unresolved V genes explain less than half of these, and the others have no known cause. V, J and clone size were drawn from that table, and D and trimming were deduced from the DNA. For this sample there are 240,000 or so clones; around 85% appear just once. Together, the top ten hold 6.2% of the sample.

Whole blood was collected in K2EDTA tubes by collaborating institutions according to the institutions' own protocols. For TCRbeta analysis, collaborators shipped samples in one of three forms: frozen whole blood, isolated PBMCs, or DNA extracted from either of those sample types. Germline trimming amounts to 7 bases on V and 0 bases on J, with 6 as the count of junction bases outside the gene matches. CDR1 and CDR2 are drawn from the germline V gene: ENHRY, SYGVKD. Spanning cysteine to phenylalanine, the CDR3 consists of 15 amino acids. Solely the CDR3 DNA is kept, with 45 bases framed from the first base. General study outcomes and caveats: The amount of clinical and demographic metadata varied by source and participant and was provided uncurated.

The sequenced material came from peripheral blood. This clonotype was obtained from a man in his sixties with acute or convalescent COVID-19. Here the chain combines TRBV10-3 and TRBJ2-3; the central 8 bases match TRBD2. Here is the DNA: TGTGCCATCAAGATAACTAGCGGCAGCACAGATACGCAGTATTTT. Its amino acids are CAIKITSGSTDTQYF.